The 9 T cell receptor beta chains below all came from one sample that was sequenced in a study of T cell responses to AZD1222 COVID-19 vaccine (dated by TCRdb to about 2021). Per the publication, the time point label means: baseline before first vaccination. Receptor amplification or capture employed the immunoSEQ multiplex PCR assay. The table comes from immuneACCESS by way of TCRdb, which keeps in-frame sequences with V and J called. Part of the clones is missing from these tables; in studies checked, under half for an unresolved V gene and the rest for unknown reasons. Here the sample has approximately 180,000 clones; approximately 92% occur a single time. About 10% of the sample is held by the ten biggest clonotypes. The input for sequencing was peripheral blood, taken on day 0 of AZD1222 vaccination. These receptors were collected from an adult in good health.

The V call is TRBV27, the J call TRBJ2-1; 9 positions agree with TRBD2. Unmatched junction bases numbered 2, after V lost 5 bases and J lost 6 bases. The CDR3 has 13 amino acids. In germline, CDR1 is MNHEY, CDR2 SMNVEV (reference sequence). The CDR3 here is CASSVAGANEQFF. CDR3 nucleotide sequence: TGTGCCAGCAGTGTAGCGGGGGCCAATGAGCAGTTCTTC.

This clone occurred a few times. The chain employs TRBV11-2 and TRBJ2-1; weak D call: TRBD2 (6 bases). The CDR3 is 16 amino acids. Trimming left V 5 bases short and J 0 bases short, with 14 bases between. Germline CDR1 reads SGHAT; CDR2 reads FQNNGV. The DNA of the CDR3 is TGTGCCAGCAGCCCGGCGGTAGCGGCCTCCTACAATGAGCAGTTCTTC. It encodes CASSPAVAASYNEQFF.

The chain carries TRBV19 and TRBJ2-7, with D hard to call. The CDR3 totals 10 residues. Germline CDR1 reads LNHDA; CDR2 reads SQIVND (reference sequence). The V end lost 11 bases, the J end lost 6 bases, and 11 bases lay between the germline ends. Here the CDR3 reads CAQAIGEQYF. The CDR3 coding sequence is TGTGCCCAGGCGATCGGCGAGCAGTACTTC.

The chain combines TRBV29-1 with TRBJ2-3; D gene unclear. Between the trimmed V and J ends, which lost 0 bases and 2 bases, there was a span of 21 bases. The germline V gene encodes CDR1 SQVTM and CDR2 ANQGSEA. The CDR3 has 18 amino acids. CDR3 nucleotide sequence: TGCAGCGTTGAAGATCTAATGGTCACAGATGAGTTCACAGATACGCAGTATTTT. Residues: CSVEDLMVTDEFTDTQYF.

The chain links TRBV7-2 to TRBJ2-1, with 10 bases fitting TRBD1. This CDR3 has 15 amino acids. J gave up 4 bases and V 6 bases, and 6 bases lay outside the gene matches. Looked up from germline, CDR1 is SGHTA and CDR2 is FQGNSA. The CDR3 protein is CASRTDRGTYNEQFF. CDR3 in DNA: TGTGCCAGCAGGACGGACAGGGGGACGTACAATGAGCAGTTCTTC.

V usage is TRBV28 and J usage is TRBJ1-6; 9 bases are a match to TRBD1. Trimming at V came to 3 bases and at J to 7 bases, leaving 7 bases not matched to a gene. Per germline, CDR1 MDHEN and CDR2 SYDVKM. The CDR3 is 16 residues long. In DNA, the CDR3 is TGTGCCAGCAGTTTCTTGGGACAGGGACAAAATTCACCCCTCCACTTT. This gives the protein CASSFLGQGQNSPLHF. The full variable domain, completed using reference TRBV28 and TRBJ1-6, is DVKVTQSSRYLVKRTGEKVFLECVQDMDHENMFWYRQDPGLGLRLIYFSYDVKMKEKGDIPEGYSVSREKKERFSLILESASTNQTSMYLCASSFLGQGQNSPLHFGNGTRLTVT.

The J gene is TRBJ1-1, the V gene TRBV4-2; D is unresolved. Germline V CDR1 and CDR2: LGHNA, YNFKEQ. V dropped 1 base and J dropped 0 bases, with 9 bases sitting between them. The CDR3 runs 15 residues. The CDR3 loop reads CASSQGSILNTEAFF. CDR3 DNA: TGTGCCAGCAGCCAAGGGAGCATCTTGAACACTGAAGCTTTCTTT.

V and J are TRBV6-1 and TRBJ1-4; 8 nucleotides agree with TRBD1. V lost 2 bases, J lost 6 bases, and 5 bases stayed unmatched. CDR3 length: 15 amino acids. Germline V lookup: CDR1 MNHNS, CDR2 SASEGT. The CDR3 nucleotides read TGTGCCAGCAGTGAACCATCCAGGGGGCATGAAAAACTGTTTTTT. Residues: CASSEPSRGHEKLFF.

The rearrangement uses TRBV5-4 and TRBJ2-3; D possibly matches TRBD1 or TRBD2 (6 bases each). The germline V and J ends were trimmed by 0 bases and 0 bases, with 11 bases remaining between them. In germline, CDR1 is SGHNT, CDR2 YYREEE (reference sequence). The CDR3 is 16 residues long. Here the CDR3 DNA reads TGTGCCAGCAGCTTGGGGGGGCGGGGCAGCACAGATACGCAGTATTTT. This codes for CASSLGGRGSTDTQYF.